Each of the 19 T cell receptor beta chains below was sequenced from the same sample in a study of shared clonotypes between healthy human individuals. Clones were read by immunoSEQ multiplex PCR, and TCRdb kept only the in-frame ones, dropping some. The sample records 760,000 or so clones, just over 95% being singletons. CD8 cells regarded as naive lacked CD45RO, were positively chosen for CCR7, and omitted terminally differentiated effector memory CD45RA+ cells. The source material was naive CD8+ T cells sorted from blood. These receptors came from a man aged 30 to 39 in good health.

The V gene is TRBV5-6, the J gene TRBJ2-7; D perhaps matches TRBD1 (5 bases). Trimming left V 3 bases short and J 5 bases short, with 12 bases between. Germline lookup yields CDR1 SGHDT and CDR2 YYEEEE. The CDR3 loop spans 13 amino acids. CDR3 protein: CASSYLQVDEQYF. DNA for the CDR3: TGTGCCAGCAGCTATCTACAGGTGGACGAGCAGTACTTC.

This clone was seen just once. The genes are TRBV29-1 and TRBJ2-1, with 10 bases lining up with TRBD2. V shed 6 bases and J 9 bases; nucleotides not matched to a gene: 11. This CDR3 is 14 amino acids long. Germline values: CDR1 SQVTM, CDR2 ANQGSEA. CDR3 region: CSVPDYLAGAEQFF. In nucleotides, the CDR3 is TGCAGCGTCCCCGACTATCTAGCGGGAGCTGAGCAGTTCTTC.

CDR3 sequence: CASSAGQGYNEQFF. For the CDR3, the DNA is TGTGCCAGCAGCGCGGGACAGGGGTACAATGAGCAGTTCTTC. V gene TRBV9 combines with J gene TRBJ2-1, with TRBD1 matching over 10 bases. The V segment lost 3 bases and the J segment 4 bases; nucleotides outside the gene matches: 1. CDR1 is SGDLS, CDR2 YYNGEE, per germline. This CDR3 is built from 14 residues.

On this clone itself: Other DNA sequences in this sample translate to the same CDR3. This chain connects TRBV11-2 to TRBJ2-7; 7 bases map to TRBD1. The junction had 0 bases not matched to a gene; V was cut back by 3 bases and J by 1 base. Germline V gives CDR1 SGHAT, CDR2 FQNNGV. This CDR3 contains 13 residues. The CDR3 DNA reads as TGTGCCAGCAGCTTGGGACAGTCCTACGAGCAGTACTTC. Protein sequence: CASSLGQSYEQYF.

This chain joins TRBV9 and TRBJ2-1; TRBD2 might be the D (6 bases). This CDR3 has 13 amino acids. With 4 bases removed from V and 9 bases from J, the gap between germline ends came to 14 bases. Germline CDR1 reads SGDLS; CDR2 reads YYNGEE. DNA of the CDR3: TGTGCCAGCAGCCCATGGACTATTTCTGAGCAGTTCTTC. This sequence encodes CASSPWTISEQFF. Variable domain in full (rest from reference TRBV9 and TRBJ2-1): DSGVTQTPKHLITATGQRVTLRCSPRSGDLSVYWYQQSLDQGLQFLIQYYNGEERAKGNILERFSAQQFPDLHSELNLSSLELGDSALYFCASSPWTISEQFFGPGTRLTVL.

The V and J genes are TRBV4-1 and TRBJ2-5; no clear D gene. Trimming left V 2 bases short and J 3 bases short, with 7 bases between. The CDR3 is 13 amino acids. Germline V gene lookup returns CDR1 MGHRA and CDR2 YSYEKL. The CDR3 nucleotides read TGCGCCAGCAGCCAAACCTTAAAAGAGACCCAGTACTTC. This sequence encodes CASSQTLKETQYF.

This rearrangement joins TRBV7-2 to TRBJ2-1; D unresolved. The ends were cut back, 1 base at V and 7 bases at J, with 5 bases in the middle. This CDR3 is built from 12 residues. In germline, CDR1 is SGHTA, CDR2 FQGNSA. CDR3 nucleotides: TGTGCCAGCAGCTTAGAAGGGAATGAGCAGTTCTTC. Its protein is CASSLEGNEQFF.

This chain joins TRBV7-9 and TRBJ2-7; a weak D match, TRBD1 (7 bases). The length of the CDR3 is 12 residues. V was cut by 5 bases and J by 6 bases, with 11 bases left in between. Germline values: CDR1 SEHNR, CDR2 FQNEAQ (reference sequence). The CDR3 reads CASSPGGLEQYF. The CDR3 nucleotides are TGTGCCAGCAGCCCAGGGGGGCTCGAGCAGTACTTC. The full variable domain, in which reference TRBV7-9 and TRBJ2-7 provide the parts outside the CDR3, is DTGVSQNPRHKITKRGQNVTFRCDPISEHNRLYWYRQTLGQGPEFLTYFQNEAQLEKSRLLSDRFSAERPKGSFSTLEIQRTEQGDSAMYLCASSPGGLEQYFGPGTRLTVT.

Only one count was recorded for this clone. This chain connects TRBV30 to TRBJ2-3; 8 bases line up with TRBD1. V shed 5 bases, J shed 5 bases, and the junction held 15 bases outside the gene matches. The CDR3 is made up of 16 amino acids. The V gene's germline CDR1 is GTSNPN and CDR2 SVGIG (reference sequence). The DNA of the CDR3 is TGTGCCTGGGGCCGGGAACAGGGGGAAGTAGGAGATACGCAGTATTTT. Protein: CAWGREQGEVGDTQYF.

The CDR3 is CASSSQGNTEAFF. The CDR3 DNA reads TGTGCCAGCAGCTCACAGGGGAACACTGAAGCTTTCTTT. The chain recombines TRBV7-6 with TRBJ1-1; weak D call: TRBD1 (6 bases). The germline CDR1 and CDR2 sequences are SGHVS and FNYEAQ. There are 13 residues in the CDR3. Trimming took off 4 bases at V and 1 base at J, with 7 bases between the two ends.

The rearrangement links TRBV6-1 to TRBJ2-2; 9 bases are a match to TRBD1. V gave up 2 bases and J gave up 6 bases; unmatched junction bases: 7. The CDR3 contains 16 residues. Germline V gives CDR1 MNHNS, CDR2 SASEGT. The CDR3 spells CASSETGTGISGELFF. CDR3 bases: TGTGCCAGCAGTGAAACCGGGACAGGGATATCCGGGGAGCTGTTTTTT.

CDR3 nucleotide sequence: TGTGCCAGCTCAGTCGCCGCGACCAGAGGTAGCACAGATACGCAGTATTTT. The encoded protein is CASSVAATRGSTDTQYF. The rearrangement uses TRBV18 and TRBJ2-3; no clear D. Trimming cost V 5 bases and J 0 bases, with 18 bases left between them. This CDR3 is built from 17 residues. CDR1 and CDR2 (germline): KGHSH, LQKENI.

This clone was detected once. V gene TRBV13 combines with J gene TRBJ2-1; 13 bases align to TRBD2. V shed 6 bases, J shed 4 bases, and the junction held 9 bases outside the gene matches. Germline V CDR1 and CDR2: PRHDT, FYEKMQ (reference sequence). The CDR3 sequence is 17 residues long. The CDR3 is CASRLRTSGGQYNEQFF. Here the CDR3 DNA reads TGTGCCAGCAGACTCCGGACTAGCGGGGGACAATACAATGAGCAGTTCTTC.

Worth noting for this clone: One end of the junction fails to match germline, which may point to a read error. This chain joins TRBV2 and TRBJ2-3; 8 bases fit TRBD2. The CDR3 runs 13 residues. CDR1 is SNHLY, CDR2 FYNNEI, per germline. The CDR3: CASSEYTAGEILF. The CDR3 DNA reads TGTGCCAGCAGTGAATATACAGCGGGAGAGATTCTTTTT.

The CDR3 DNA is TGTGCCAGCAGCCTAGGGCTTCAAGGCTACACCTTC. It translates to CASSLGLQGYTF. The genes are TRBV5-5 and TRBJ1-2, with D unclear. The V gene's germline CDR1 is SGHKS and CDR2 YYEKEE (reference sequence). Trimming stripped 4 bases from V and 8 bases from J, with 12 bases between. This CDR3 contains 12 residues.

This chain connects TRBV9 to TRBJ2-1; 15 nucleotides agree with TRBD2. Germline CDR1 is SGDLS and CDR2 is YYNGEE. The CDR3 has 16 amino acids. After removal of 0 bases from V and 8 bases from J, the junction contained 3 bases not matched to a gene. The CDR3 loop is CASSVGTSGRADEQFF. CDR3 DNA sequence: TGTGCCAGCAGCGTAGGGACTAGCGGGAGGGCCGATGAGCAGTTCTTC.

This chain uses TRBV7-8 with TRBJ2-1; 13 nucleotides agree with TRBD2. Per the germline V gene, CDR1 is SGHVS and CDR2 is FQNEAQ. V lost 2 bases and J lost 12; bases outside the gene matches: 10. The CDR3 is made up of 16 amino acids. The CDR3 region has the DNA TGTGCCAGCAGCTTACCTCGGACTAGCGGGAGATCGGGGCAGTTCTTC. It specifies CASSLPRTSGRSGQFF.

The chain uses TRBV9 and TRBJ2-2; 9 bases agree with TRBD1. Germline loops: CDR1 SGDLS, CDR2 YYNGEE. The CDR3 sequence is 15 residues long. V lost 3 bases and J lost 3; bases outside the gene matches: 3. This CDR3 is CASSDGTGYTGELFF. CDR3 bases: TGTGCCAGCAGCGACGGGACAGGGTACACCGGGGAGCTGTTTTTT. The entire variable domain, with the rest obtained from reference TRBV9 and TRBJ2-2, is as follows: DSGVTQTPKHLITATGQRVTLRCSPRSGDLSVYWYQQSLDQGLQFLIQYYNGEERAKGNILERFSAQQFPDLHSELNLSSLELGDSALYFCASSDGTGYTGELFFGEGSRLTVL.

The chain is built from TRBV5-1 and TRBJ2-1; 7 nucleotides line up with TRBD1. V shed 2 bases and J 0 bases; nucleotides not matched to a gene: 2. CDR3 length equals 15 residues. Germline V gene lookup returns CDR1 SGHRS and CDR2 YFSETQ. CDR3 region: CASSFGTDSYNEQFF. The DNA for the CDR3 is TGCGCCAGCAGCTTCGGGACAGACTCCTACAATGAGCAGTTCTTC.